Listed here is a single T cell receptor beta chain. In the source study's methods: Reference gene primer amplification yielded estimated nucleated cell counts. Data came from immunoSEQ multiplex PCR; TCRdb stores just in-frame clones and leaves some out. D and trimming were read from the DNA, whereas the V and J calls and clone size are those reported in that table. The sample yields about 270,000 clones, about 88% seen once. The sample originates from a study of blood T cell repertoires in COVID-19. All enrollees were about 18 to 95 years old and from fewer than 30 US areas. Self-reported history from a screening survey and questionnaire set each donor's cohort. Germline V lookup: CDR1 SGHRS, CDR2 YFSETQ. This CDR3 has 19 amino acids. J gave up 3 bases and V 0 bases, and 12 bases lay outside the gene matches.

V is TRBV5-1 and J is TRBJ2-2; 9 bases fit TRBD2. Specimen: PBMCs or T cells enriched from blood (not recorded which). The receptor's source is a woman aged 45-60 years who had recovered from COVID-19. The DNA for the CDR3 is TGCGCCAGCAGCTTGGTAACGGACGGACTAGCGCGTTACACCGGGGAGCTGTTTTTT. This translates into CASSLVTDGLARYTGELFF.